The clone carrying this T cell receptor beta chain was counted a few times. Its cognate antigen is unknown. The CDR3 spans 15 residues. CDR1 is MNHEY and CDR2 is SVGAGI in the germline V gene. With V trimmed by 2 bases and J by 2 bases, 3 bases remained unmatched. The TCRbeta library was prepared with unique molecular identifiers. MiXCR, run by TCRdb on the PCR reads, gives a single entry per CDR3 protein. The data contain about 980,000 distinct CDR3 sequences, about 29% of them singletons. The data were obtained in a study of T-cell reconstitution after alpha-beta-depleted transplantation in children. Study-level results: Newly generated T cells supplied most T-cell counts and diversity one year post-transplant. Some patients' high day-60 TCRbeta diversity was traced to surviving recipient T cells and thymic progenitors.

The V and J genes are TRBV6-5 and TRBJ2-3, with 8 bases aligning to TRBD2. The sequencing here drew on PBMCs, mostly from graft donor cells, taken 360 days after TCRalphabeta/CD19-depleted stem cell transplant. The TCR originated in a boy under three years old who had a stem cell transplant for SCID, so the T cells may come from the graft donor. CDR3 in amino acids: CASSYRRGATDTQYF. The CDR3 bases are TGTGCCAGCAGTTACCGGCGGGGGGCCACAGATACGCAGTATTTT.